A selection of T cell receptor beta chains follows, all from one sample in a study of technical replicates of blood from a handful of donors. Profiling relied on immunoSEQ multiplex PCR, and the TCRdb table lists in-frame clones only, not all of them. The sample lists over 70,000 clones, roughly 90% occurring once. The sample comprised PBMCs. These receptors were collected from a human donor in good health. Some clones in this sample may be carry-over from other donors' samples. Each CDR3 is given with its conserved first and last residue. D genes are given only for firm matches. Size is stated for part of the rows, as once, few or many counts, or as a class when the clone is expanded.

TRBD2 | TRBV7-9 | NA | CARAGGEQYF
TRBD1 | TRBV2 | NA | CASGRDRGADEQFF
NA | TRBV5-1 | NA | CASSLEKGGEKLFF
NA | TRBV2 | NA | CASSVRERGYTF
NA | TRBV6-4 | NA | CATPGQKETQYF
NA | TRBV10-3 | NA | CAISGTNTGELFF
NA | TRBV7-2 | NA | CASSLEWRGEQFF
NA | TRBV4-2 | NA | CASSQVGGNYGYTF
NA | TRBV4-1 | once | CASSQTGTHSNQPQHF
NA | TRBV5-4 | NA | CASSLRTVRMNTEAFF
NA | TRBV6-5 | NA | CASSMRDQPQHF
NA | TRBV14 | NA | CASSQGYGGHNEQFF
NA | TRBV4-3 | NA | CASSSRTSYEQYF
TRBD1 | TRBV15 | NA | CATSVNPGTGGNTIYF
NA | TRBV19 | NA | CASSYRSGYEQYF
NA | TRBV15 | once | CATMPGHSYEQYF
NA | TRBV4-2 | NA | CASSQGVSRTVDSPLHF
TRBD1 | TRBV7-2 | NA | CASSSGTGGFNYGYTF
TRBD2 | TRBV18 | NA | CASSPEASGRVQYF
TRBD1 | TRBV27 | NA | CASSPLPGTAYSGANVLTF
NA | TRBV7-2 | NA | CASSLARDGYTF
TRBD1 | TRBV27 | NA | CASSLKIQGAYEQYF
TRBD1 | TRBV2 | NA | CASRGTGTFSQHF
NA | TRBV29-1 | NA | CSVAGPGGNSPLHF
TRBD1 | TRBV4-1 | NA | CASSTGQGITGELFF
NA | TRBV5-1 | NA | CASSQTGWLQETQYF
TRBD2 | TRBV6-4 | NA | CASKGLADMYNEQFF
TRBD2 | TRBV7-9 | NA | CASSLASGGTYEQYF
TRBD1 | TRBV29-1 | NA | CSSGQGVRLTDTQYF
NA | TRBV19 | NA | CASSMGSHYGYTF
TRBD2 | TRBV6-5 | NA | CASRPTGTSGNEQFF
NA | TRBV19 | NA | CASNEGSGRNEQFF
NA | TRBV11-3 | NA | CASSLTLGGGTDTQYF
TRBD1 | TRBV9 | NA | CASSLIGTGPTDTQYF
NA | TRBV6-1 | few | CASSELQASYGYTF
NA | TRBV2 | NA | CASLPQVGYEQYF
TRBD2 | TRBV4-2 | NA | CASSRLAQTGELFF
NA | TRBV18 | NA | CASSTDRHTEAFF
TRBD2 | TRBV2 | NA | CASRDGLAGAEAYF
TRBD1 | TRBV19 | NA | CASNDRAGETQYF
NA | TRBV11-2 | NA | CASSTLRGTNYGYTF
NA | TRBV7-2 | NA | CASSPARGRGYTF
TRBD1 | TRBV7-6 | NA | CASGTDLNQPQHF